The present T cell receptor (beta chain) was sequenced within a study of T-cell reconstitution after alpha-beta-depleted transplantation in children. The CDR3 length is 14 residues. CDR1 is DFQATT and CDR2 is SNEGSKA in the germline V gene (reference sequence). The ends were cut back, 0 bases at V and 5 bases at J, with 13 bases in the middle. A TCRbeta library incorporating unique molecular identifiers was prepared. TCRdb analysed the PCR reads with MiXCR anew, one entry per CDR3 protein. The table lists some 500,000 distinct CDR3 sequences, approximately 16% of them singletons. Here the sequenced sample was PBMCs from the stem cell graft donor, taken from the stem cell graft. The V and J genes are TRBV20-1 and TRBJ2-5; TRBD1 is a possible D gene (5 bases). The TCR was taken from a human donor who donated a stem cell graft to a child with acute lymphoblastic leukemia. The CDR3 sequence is CSARDPAGSETQYF. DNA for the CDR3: TGCAGTGCTAGAGATCCGGCAGGGTCGGAGACCCAGTACTTC.